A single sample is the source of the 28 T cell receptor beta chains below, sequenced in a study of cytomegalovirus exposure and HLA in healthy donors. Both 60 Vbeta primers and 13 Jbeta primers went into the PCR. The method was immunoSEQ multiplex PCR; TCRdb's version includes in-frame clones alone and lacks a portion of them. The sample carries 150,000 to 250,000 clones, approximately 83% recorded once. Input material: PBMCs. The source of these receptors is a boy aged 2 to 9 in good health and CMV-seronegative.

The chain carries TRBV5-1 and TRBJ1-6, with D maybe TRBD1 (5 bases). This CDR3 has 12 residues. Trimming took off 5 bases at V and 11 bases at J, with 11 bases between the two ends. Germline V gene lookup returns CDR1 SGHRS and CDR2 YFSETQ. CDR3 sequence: CASRDTGAPLHF. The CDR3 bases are TGCGCCAGCAGGGACACTGGCGCACCCCTCCACTTT.

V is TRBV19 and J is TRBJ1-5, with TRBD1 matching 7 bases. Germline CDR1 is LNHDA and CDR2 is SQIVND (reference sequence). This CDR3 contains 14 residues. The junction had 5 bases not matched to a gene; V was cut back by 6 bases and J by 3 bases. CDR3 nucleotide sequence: TGTGCCAGTAGGCGGGACAGACTCAATCAGCCCCAGCATTTT. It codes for CASRRDRLNQPQHF.

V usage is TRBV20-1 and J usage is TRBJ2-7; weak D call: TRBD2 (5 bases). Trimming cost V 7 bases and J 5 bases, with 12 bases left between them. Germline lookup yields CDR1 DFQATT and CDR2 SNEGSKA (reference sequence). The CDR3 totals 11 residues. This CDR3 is CSVTRRNEQYF. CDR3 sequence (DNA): TGCAGTGTCACGCGGAGGAACGAGCAGTACTTC.

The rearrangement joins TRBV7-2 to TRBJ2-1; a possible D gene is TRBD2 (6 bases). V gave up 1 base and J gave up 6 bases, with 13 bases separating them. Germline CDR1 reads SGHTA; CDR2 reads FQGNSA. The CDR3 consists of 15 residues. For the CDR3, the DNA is TGTGCCAGCAGCTTAGGGTTCGGGGGATTCAATGAGCAGTTCTTC. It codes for CASSLGFGGFNEQFF.

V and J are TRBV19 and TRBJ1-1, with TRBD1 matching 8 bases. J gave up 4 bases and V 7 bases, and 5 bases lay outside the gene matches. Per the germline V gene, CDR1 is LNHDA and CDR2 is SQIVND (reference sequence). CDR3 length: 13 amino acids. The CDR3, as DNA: TGTGCCAGTATCTGGACAGGGAGCACTGAAGCTTTCTTT. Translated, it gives CASIWTGSTEAFF. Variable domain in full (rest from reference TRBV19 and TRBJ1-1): DGGITQSPKYLFRKEGQNVTLSCEQNLNHDAMYWYRQDPGQGLRLIYYSQIVNDFQKGDIAEGYSVSREKKESFPLTVTSAQKNPTAFYLCASIWTGSTEAFFGQGTRLTVV.

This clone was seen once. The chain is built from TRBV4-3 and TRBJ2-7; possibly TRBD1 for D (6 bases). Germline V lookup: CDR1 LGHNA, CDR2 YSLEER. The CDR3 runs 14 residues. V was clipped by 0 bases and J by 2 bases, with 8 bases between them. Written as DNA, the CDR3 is TGCGCCAGCAGCCAAGACAGGGGTGCCTACGAGCAGTACTTC. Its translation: CASSQDRGAYEQYF.

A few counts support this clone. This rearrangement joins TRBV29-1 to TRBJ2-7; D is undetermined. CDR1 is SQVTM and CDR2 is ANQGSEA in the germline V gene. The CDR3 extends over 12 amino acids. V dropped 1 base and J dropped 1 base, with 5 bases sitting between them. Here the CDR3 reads CSVEVSSYEQYF. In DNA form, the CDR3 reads TGCAGCGTTGAAGTTAGTTCCTACGAGCAGTACTTC.

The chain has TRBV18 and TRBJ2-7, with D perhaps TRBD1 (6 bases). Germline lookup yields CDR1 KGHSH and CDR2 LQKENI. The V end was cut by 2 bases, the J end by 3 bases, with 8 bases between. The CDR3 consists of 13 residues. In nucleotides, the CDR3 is TGTGCCAGCTCACCATTGGACAGCTACGAGCAGTACTTC. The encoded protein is CASSPLDSYEQYF.

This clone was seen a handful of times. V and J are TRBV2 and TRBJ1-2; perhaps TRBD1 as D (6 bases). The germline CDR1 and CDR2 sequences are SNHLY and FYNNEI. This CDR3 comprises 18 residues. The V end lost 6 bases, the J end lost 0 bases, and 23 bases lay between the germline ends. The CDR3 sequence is CASSIRGAGPASNYGYTF. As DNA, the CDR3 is TGTGCCAGCAGCATTCGGGGGGCTGGTCCCGCATCTAACTATGGCTACACCTTC.

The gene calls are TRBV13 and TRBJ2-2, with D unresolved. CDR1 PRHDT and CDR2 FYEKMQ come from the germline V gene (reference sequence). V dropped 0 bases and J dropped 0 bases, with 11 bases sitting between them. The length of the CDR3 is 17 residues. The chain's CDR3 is CASSLGRYGSNTGELFF. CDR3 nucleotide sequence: TGTGCCAGCAGCTTAGGGCGATACGGTTCGAACACCGGGGAGCTGTTTTTT.

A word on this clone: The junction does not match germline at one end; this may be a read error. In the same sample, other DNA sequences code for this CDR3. CDR3 sequence reads: CASSVGGTVNTEAFF. DNA of the CDR3: TGTGCCAGCAGTGTGGGGGGGACCGTGAACACTGAGGCTTTCTTT. The chain couples TRBV7-2 to TRBJ1-1, with a weak D call TRBD1 (5 bases). The germline V gene has CDR1 SGHTA and CDR2 FQGNSA. This CDR3 spans 15 amino acids.

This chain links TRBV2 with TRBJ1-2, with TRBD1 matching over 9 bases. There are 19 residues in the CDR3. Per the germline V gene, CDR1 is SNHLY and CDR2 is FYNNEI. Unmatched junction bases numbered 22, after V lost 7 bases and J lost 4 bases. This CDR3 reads CASTESRYRTGAPSYGYTF. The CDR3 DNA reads TGTGCCAGCACCGAAAGTAGATATAGGACAGGGGCCCCCTCCTATGGCTACACCTTC.

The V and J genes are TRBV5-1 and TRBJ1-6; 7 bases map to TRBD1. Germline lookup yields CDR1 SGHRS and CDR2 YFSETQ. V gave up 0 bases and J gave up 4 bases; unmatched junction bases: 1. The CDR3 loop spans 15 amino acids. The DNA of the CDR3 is TGCGCCAGCAGCTTGGCGGGACAGTATAATTCACCCCTCCACTTT. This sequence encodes CASSLAGQYNSPLHF.

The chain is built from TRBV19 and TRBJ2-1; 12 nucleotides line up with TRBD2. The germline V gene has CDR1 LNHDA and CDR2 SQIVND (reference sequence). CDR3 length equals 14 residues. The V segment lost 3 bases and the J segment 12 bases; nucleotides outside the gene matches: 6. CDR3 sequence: CASSMTSGGGGQFF. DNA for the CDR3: TGTGCCAGTAGTATGACTAGCGGGGGAGGAGGGCAGTTCTTC.

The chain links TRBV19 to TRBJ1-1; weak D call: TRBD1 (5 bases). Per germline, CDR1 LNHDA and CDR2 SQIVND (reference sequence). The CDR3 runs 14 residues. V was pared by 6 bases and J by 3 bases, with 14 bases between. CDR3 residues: CASSYKGRDTEAFF. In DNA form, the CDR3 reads TGTGCCAGTAGCTATAAGGGGAGGGACACTGAAGCTTTCTTT.

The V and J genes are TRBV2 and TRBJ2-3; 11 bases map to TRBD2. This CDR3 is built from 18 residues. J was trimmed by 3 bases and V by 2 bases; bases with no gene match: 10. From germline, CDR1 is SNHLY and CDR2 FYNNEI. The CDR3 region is CASSENRLAGGTTDTQYF. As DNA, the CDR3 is TGTGCCAGCAGTGAAAATAGGCTAGCGGGGGGCACGACAGATACGCAGTATTTT.

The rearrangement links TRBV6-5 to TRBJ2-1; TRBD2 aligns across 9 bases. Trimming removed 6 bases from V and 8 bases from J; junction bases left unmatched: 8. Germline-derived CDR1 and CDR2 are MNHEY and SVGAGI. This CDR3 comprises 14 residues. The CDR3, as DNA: TGTGCCAGCAGCCGAGCGGGGGGCGGGTATGAGCAGTTCTTC. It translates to CASSRAGGGYEQFF.

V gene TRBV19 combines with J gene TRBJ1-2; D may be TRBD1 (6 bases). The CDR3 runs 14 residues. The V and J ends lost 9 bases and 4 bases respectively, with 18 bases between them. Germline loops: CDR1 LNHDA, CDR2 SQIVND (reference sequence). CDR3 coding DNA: TGTGCCAGCCCTAACAACAGGGTTATCTATGGCTACACCTTC. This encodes CASPNNRVIYGYTF.

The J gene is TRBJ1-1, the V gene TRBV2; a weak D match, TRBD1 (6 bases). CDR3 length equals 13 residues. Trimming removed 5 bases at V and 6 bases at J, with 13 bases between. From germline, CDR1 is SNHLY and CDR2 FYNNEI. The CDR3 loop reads CASSQQGGAEAFF. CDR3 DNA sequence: TGTGCCAGCAGTCAACAGGGTGGCGCTGAAGCTTTCTTT.

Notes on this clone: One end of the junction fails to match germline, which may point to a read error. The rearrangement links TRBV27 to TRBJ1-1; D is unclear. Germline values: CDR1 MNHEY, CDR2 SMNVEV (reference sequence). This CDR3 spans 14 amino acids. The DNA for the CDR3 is TGTGCCAGCAGTCCCGGGGTCCGGAACACTGAAGCTTCCTTT. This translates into CASSPGVRNTEASF.

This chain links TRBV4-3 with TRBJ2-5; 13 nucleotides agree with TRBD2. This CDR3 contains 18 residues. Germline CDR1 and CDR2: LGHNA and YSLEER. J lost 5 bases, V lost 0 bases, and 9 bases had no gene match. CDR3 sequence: CASSQEGTGLAGLETQYF. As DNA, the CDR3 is TGCGCCAGCAGCCAAGAGGGGACGGGACTAGCGGGGCTGGAGACCCAGTACTTC.

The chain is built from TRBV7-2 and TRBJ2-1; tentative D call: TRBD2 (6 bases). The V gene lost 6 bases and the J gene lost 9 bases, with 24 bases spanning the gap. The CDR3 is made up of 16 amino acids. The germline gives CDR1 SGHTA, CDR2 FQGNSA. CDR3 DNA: TGTGCCAGCAGTACCTCCACTAGCTTAGATTCGGCTGAGCAGTTCTTC. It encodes CASSTSTSLDSAEQFF.

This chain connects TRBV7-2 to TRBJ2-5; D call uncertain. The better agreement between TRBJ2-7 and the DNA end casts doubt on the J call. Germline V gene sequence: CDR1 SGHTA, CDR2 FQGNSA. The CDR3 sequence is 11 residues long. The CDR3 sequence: CASSSIAEQYF. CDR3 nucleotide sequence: TGTGCCAGCAGCTCCATCGCCGAGCAGTACTTC.

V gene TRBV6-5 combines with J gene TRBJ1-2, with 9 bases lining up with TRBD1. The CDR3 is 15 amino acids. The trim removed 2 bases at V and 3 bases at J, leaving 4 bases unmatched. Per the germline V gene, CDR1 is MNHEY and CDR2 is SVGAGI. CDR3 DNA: TGTGCCAGCAGTTACCACAGGGGGCGGGACTATGGCTACACCTTC. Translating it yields CASSYHRGRDYGYTF.

CDR3 region: CASSPQERTEAFF. The CDR3 coding sequence is TGTGCCAGCAGCCCACAGGAAAGGACTGAAGCTTTCTTT. V and J are TRBV7-2 and TRBJ1-1, with TRBD1 as a possible D gene (5 bases). The V end lost 5 bases, the J end lost 5 bases, and 12 bases lay between the germline ends. The V gene's germline CDR1 is SGHTA and CDR2 FQGNSA. CDR3 length equals 13 residues.

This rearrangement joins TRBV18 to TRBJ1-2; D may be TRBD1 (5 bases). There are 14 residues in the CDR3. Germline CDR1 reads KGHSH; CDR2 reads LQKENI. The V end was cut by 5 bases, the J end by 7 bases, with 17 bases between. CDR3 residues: CASSGAGPDSGYTF. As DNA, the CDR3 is TGTGCCAGCTCAGGGGCTGGGCCCGATTCTGGCTACACCTTC. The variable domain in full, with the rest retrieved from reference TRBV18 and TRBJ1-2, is NAGVMQNPRHLVRRRGQEARLRCSPMKGHSHVYWYRQLPEEGLKFMVYLQKENIIDESGMPKERFSAEFPKEGPSILRIQQVVRGDSAAYFCASSGAGPDSGYTFGSGTRLTVV.

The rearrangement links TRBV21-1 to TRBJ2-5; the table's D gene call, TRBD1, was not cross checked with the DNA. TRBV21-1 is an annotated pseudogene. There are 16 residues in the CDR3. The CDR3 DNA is TGTGCCAGCAGCCCCCGCGCCGGGACAGGACAAGAGACCCAGTACTTC. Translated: CASSPRAGTGQETQYF.

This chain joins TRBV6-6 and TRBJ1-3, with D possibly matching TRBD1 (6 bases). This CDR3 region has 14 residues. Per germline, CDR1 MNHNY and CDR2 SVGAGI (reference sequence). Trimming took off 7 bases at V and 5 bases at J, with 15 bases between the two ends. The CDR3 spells CASTPTGSRNTIYF. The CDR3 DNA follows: TGTGCCAGCACCCCAACAGGGTCAAGAAACACCATATATTTT.